Included here is one TCR beta chain sequence, with context. Its antigen is unknown. The junction shows a germline mismatch at one end, possibly a read error. Expressed TCRB transcripts were sequenced because the entire RNA isolate underwent reverse transcription. The average output of naive, central memory and regulatory T cell samples was several million reads. Here immunoSEQ multiplex PCR was the method, and the copy in TCRdb shows in-frame clones only, minus some. The repertoire holds about 660,000 clones, over 11% seen once, with approximately 0.039% in the top ten. Purities in excess of 95% were seen in all sorted populations. The sample originates from a study of beta chain features in type 1 diabetes. Study-wide points: PCR might favor shorter templates, equally in patients and controls. A moderate, significant TCRB CDR3 shortening appeared in type 1 diabetes across four CD4+ subsets. Small HLA sub-analyses could not settle whether HLA shapes TCRB rearrangement.

The CDR3 has 14 amino acids. Germline values: CDR1 SGHVS, CDR2 FQNEAQ. The genes are TRBV7-8 and TRBJ2-5, with 9 bases lining up with TRBD2. The receptor was derived from a man in his late teens or twenties with type 1 diabetes. The material sequenced was naive CD4+ T cells from blood. In nucleotides, the CDR3 is TGTGCCAGCAGCCTAGCGGGGACACAAGAGACCCAGTACTTC. Translating it yields CASSLAGTQETQYF. Full variable domain (missing parts from reference TRBV7-8 and TRBJ2-5): GAGVSQSPRYKVAKRGQDVALRCDPISGHVSLFWYQQALGQGPEFLTYFQNEAQLDKSGLPSDRFFAERPEGSVSTLKIQRTQQEDSAVYLCASSLAGTQETQYFGPGTRLLVL.